Presented here are 16 T cell receptor beta chains from one specimen sequenced in a study of identical twins. MiXCR, run by TCRdb on the 5' RACE reads, gives a single entry per CDR3 protein. The sample records about 1.7 million distinct CDR3 sequences, about 32% being singletons. Input material: cord blood. The receptors shown here come from a newborn girl in good health.

This clonotype has a count of ten or more. The chain links TRBV10-3 to TRBJ2-7; 7 nucleotides agree with TRBD2. Germline lookup yields CDR1 ENHRY and CDR2 SYGVKD. The CDR3 runs to 13 residues. V lost 6 bases to trimming and J lost 3 bases; unmatched junction nucleotides: 5. Here the CDR3 reads CAIRTSSNYEQYF. The CDR3 DNA reads as TGTGCCATCAGGACTAGCTCGAACTACGAGCAGTACTTC.

This clonotype was seen only a few times. This chain joins TRBV6-6 and TRBJ2-7; 8 nucleotides match TRBD2. The CDR3 loop spans 15 amino acids. Trimming removed 0 bases from V and 6 bases from J; junction bases left unmatched: 7. The V gene's germline CDR1 is MNHNY and CDR2 SVGAGI (reference sequence). The CDR3 loop is CASSYSIGLALEQYF. For the CDR3, the DNA is TGTGCCAGCAGTTACTCGATAGGACTAGCTCTCGAGCAGTACTTC.

This chain links TRBV20-1 with TRBJ1-2, with D perhaps TRBD1 (6 bases). The CDR3 extends over 13 amino acids. Trimming took off 1 base at V and 0 bases at J, with 6 bases between the two ends. The V gene's germline CDR1 is DFQATT and CDR2 SNEGSKA (reference sequence). The CDR3 coding sequence is TGCAGTGCTAGAGGGGACACTAACTATGGCTACACCTTC. It translates to CSARGDTNYGYTF.

This chain uses TRBV7-2 with TRBJ1-1; TRBD1 might be the D (6 bases). The V end was cut by 1 base, the J end by 1 base, with 10 bases between. Germline assignment: CDR1 SGHTA and CDR2 FQGNSA. This CDR3 region has 15 residues. As DNA, the CDR3 is TGTGCCAGCAGCTTAGATGACAGGCGGAACACTGAAGCTTTCTTT. This sequence encodes CASSLDDRRNTEAFF.

The chain uses TRBV7-8 and TRBJ1-5; D possibly corresponds to TRBD1 (5 bases). Trimming cost V 2 bases and J 0 bases, with 11 bases left between them. Looked up from germline, CDR1 is SGHVS and CDR2 is FQNEAQ. The CDR3 is 16 amino acids. The CDR3 DNA reads as TGTGCCAGCAGCTTAAGGGGACGGGCTAGCAATCAGCCCCAGCATTTT. It yields the protein CASSLRGRASNQPQHF.

V gene TRBV18 combines with J gene TRBJ1-4, with D unresolved. The CDR3 contains 15 residues. The V gene lost 2 bases and the J gene lost 5 bases, with 12 bases spanning the gap. Germline assignment: CDR1 KGHSH and CDR2 LQKENI. The CDR3 nucleotides read TGTGCCAGCTCACCAGTTAGGGTACGAAATGAAAAACTGTTTTTT. This codes for CASSPVRVRNEKLFF.

Comment on this clonotype: A much larger clone differs by one base, so this may be a read error. V and J are TRBV4-1 and TRBJ2-5; a weak D match, TRBD2 (5 bases). The germline V gene encodes CDR1 MGHRA and CDR2 YSYEKL. Trimming left V 1 base short and J 11 bases short, with 17 bases between. The CDR3 is made up of 14 amino acids. As DNA, the CDR3 is TGCGCCAGCAGCCAAGGCGGACTTACGAATGAGCAGTACTTC. Its protein is CASSQGGLTNEQYF.

The genes are TRBV10-3 and TRBJ2-1, with no clear D. The CDR3 extends over 16 amino acids. Trimming shortened V by 0 bases and J by 0 bases, and 9 bases separated the two germline ends. CDR1 and CDR2 from the germline V gene are ENHRY and SYGVKD. For the CDR3, the DNA is TGTGCCATCAGTGAGTCGGCCCTCAGCTCCTACAATGAGCAGTTCTTC. Protein product: CAISESALSSYNEQFF.

The sample holds a few counts of this clonotype. The V call is TRBV28, the J call TRBJ1-6; 9 bases map to TRBD1. Germline V gene lookup returns CDR1 MDHEN and CDR2 SYDVKM. The J segment lost 5 bases and the V segment lost 8 bases, leaving 13 bases of the junction unmatched. This CDR3 spans 17 amino acids. CDR3 in DNA: TGTGCCAGCGGGACAGGGATATGGTATGGGGATAATTCACCCCTCCACTTT. Its translation is CASGTGIWYGDNSPLHF.

This clonotype was seen a handful of times. Germline and junction disagree at one end, which may indicate a read error. V and J are TRBV7-9 and TRBJ2-4, with no clear D. The end of the DNA aligns better with TRBJ2-7, so the J call may be wrong. The CDR3 consists of 11 residues. Germline CDR1 and CDR2: SEHNR and FQNEAQ (reference sequence). CDR3 DNA: TGTTCCAGCAGCTGGGACTACGAGCAGTACTTC. Translation: CSSSWDYEQYF.

V gene TRBV3-1 combines with J gene TRBJ2-1; D is unresolved. This CDR3 is 19 amino acids long. In germline, CDR1 is LGHDT, CDR2 YNNKEL (reference sequence). Trimming took off 1 base at V and 1 base at J, with 20 bases between the two ends. The DNA of the CDR3 is TGTGCCAGCAGCCAAGTAGTCTTGTCGGCAGCCAAGTCCTACAATGAGCAGTTCTTC. Translated, it gives CASSQVVLSAAKSYNEQFF.

The V gene is TRBV6-6, the J gene TRBJ2-7; no clear D gene. Looked up from germline, CDR1 is MNHNY and CDR2 is SVGAGI (reference sequence). Trimming stripped 0 bases from V and 0 bases from J, with 9 bases between. This CDR3 comprises 15 residues. The CDR3 DNA reads as TGTGCCAGCAGTTACTCGAAACTGAGCTCCTACGAGCAGTACTTC. This encodes CASSYSKLSSYEQYF.

Concerning this clonotype itself: One end of the junction varies from germline; a read error may be responsible. As DNA, the CDR3 is TGCGCCGGCAGTCCGACTAGCGGGAGCTCCTACGAGCAGTACTTC. It translates to CAGSPTSGSSYEQYF. J is TRBJ2-7 and V is TRBV5-1; 12 bases map to TRBD2. The CDR3 totals 15 residues. Germline CDR1 and CDR2: SGHRS and YFSETQ.

This clonotype is a singleton in its sample. The chain is built from TRBV19 and TRBJ2-1, with 7 bases identical to TRBD1. The V gene end was trimmed by 5 bases and the J gene end by 7 bases; junction bases not matched to a gene: 8. Germline V lookup: CDR1 LNHDA, CDR2 SQIVND (reference sequence). The CDR3 covers 14 residues. CDR3 amino acids: CASSQDRASNEQFF. The CDR3 DNA sequence: TGTGCCAGTAGTCAAGACAGGGCCTCTAATGAGCAGTTCTTC.

This chain connects TRBV24-1 to TRBJ2-1; D could derive from TRBD1 or TRBD2 (5 bases each). The CDR3 consists of 17 residues. Germline V gives CDR1 KGHDR, CDR2 SFDVKD. The V and J ends lost 2 bases and 4 bases respectively, with 17 bases between them. The CDR3: CATSDWRTIGPYNEQFF. CDR3 DNA sequence: TGTGCCACCAGTGATTGGAGGACAATAGGTCCGTACAATGAGCAGTTCTTC.

This clonotype has only a few counts. The gene calls are TRBV21-1 and TRBJ2-5. TRBV21-1 is a pseudogene segment. The CDR3 runs to 14 residues. DNA of the CDR3: TGTGCCAGCAGCAAAGGGGTAGCACGCGAGACCCAGTACTTC. Translating gives CASSKGVARETQYF.